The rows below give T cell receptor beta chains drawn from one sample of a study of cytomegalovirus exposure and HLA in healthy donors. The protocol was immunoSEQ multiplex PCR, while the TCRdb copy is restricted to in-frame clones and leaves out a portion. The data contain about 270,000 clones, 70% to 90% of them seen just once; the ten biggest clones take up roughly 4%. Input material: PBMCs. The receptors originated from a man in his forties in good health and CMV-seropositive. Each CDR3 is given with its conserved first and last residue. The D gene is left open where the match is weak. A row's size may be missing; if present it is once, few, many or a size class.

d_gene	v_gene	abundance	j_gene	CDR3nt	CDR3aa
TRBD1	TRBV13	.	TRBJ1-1	TGTGCCAGCAGCTTAGAAGGACAGGGTTACTCTGAAGCTTTCTTT	CASSLEGQGYSEAFF
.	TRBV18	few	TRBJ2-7	TGTGCCAGCTCACCGAGTCTTACTTACCCCTACGAGCAGTACTTC	CASSPSLTYPYEQYF
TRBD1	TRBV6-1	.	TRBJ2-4	TGTGCCAGCAACGGACAGGCCCTAGCCAAAAACATTCAGTACTTC	CASNGQALAKNIQYF
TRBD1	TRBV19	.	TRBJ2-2	TGTGCCAGTAGTAGAGTGGGACAGCCGAACACCGGGGAGCTGTTTTTT	CASSRVGQPNTGELFF
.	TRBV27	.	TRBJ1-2	TGTGCCAGCAGTTTTGGCTTCGGGGAGGGGAACTATGGCTACACCTTC	CASSFGFGEGNYGYTF
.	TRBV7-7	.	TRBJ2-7	TGTGCTAGCAGCTTAGCTAGCCCCCTCTCCTACGAGCAGTACTTC	CASSLASPLSYEQYF
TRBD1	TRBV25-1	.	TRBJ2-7	TGTGCCAGCAGGTCCGGGACAGAGTACGAGCAGTACTTC	CASRSGTEYEQYF
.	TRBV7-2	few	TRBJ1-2	TGTGCCAGCAGCCAGGCGGGGCCCTATGGCTACACCTTC	CASSQAGPYGYTF
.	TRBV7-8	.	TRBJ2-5	TGTGCCAGCAGCATAAACAGGGCGCAAGAGACCCAGTACTTC	CASSINRAQETQYF
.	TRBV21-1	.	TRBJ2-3	TGTGCCAGCCCTCTTCCACAGGGTAGCACAGATACGCAGTATTTT	CASPLPQGSTDTQYF
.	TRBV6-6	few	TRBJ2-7	TGTGCCAGCAGTTACTCGATGGACAGCACCCGGGACGAGCAGTACTTC	CASSYSMDSTRDEQYF
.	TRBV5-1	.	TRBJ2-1	TGCGCCAGCAGCTTGAATGGGGGGGAGCAGTTCTTC	CASSLNGGEQFF
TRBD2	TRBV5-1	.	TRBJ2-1	TGCGCCAGCAGCTGGAGACTAGCGGGTAATGAGCAGTTCTTC	CASSWRLAGNEQFF
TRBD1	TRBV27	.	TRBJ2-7	TGTGCCAGCAGTTTAGCAGGACAGGGCAACTACGAGCAGTACTTC	CASSLAGQGNYEQYF
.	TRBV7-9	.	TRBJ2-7	TGTTCCAGCAGCTCCTTAGTCTTAGAAGACTACGAGCAGTACTTC	CSSSSLVLEDYEQYF
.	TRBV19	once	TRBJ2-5	TGTGCCAGTACCCCAGGGGGACTCCTCCAAGAGACCCAGTACTTC	CASTPGGLLQETQYF
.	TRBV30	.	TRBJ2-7	TGTGCCTGGAGTGTACTGCGGGAATACGAGCAGTACTTC	CAWSVLREYEQYF
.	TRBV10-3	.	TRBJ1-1	TGTGCCATCAACGGGGAGATAAACACTGAAGCTTTCTTT	CAINGEINTEAFF
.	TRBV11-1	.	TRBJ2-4	TGTGCCAGCAGCGGGCAGGGGCGAGGGGACATTCAGTACTTC	CASSGQGRGDIQYF
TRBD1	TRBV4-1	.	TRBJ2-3	TGCGCCAGCAGCCCTCGACAGGGCCCAAGCACAGATACGCAGTATTTT	CASSPRQGPSTDTQYF
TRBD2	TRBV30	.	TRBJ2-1	TGTGCCTGGAGTGTACTCGGACTAGCCGATCAGGGTGAGCAGTTCTTC	CAWSVLGLADQGEQFF
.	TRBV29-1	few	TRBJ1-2	TGCAGCGTTGAAGTTTGGCAGGGCGACTATGGCTACACCTTC	CSVEVWQGDYGYTF
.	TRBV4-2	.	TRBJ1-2	TGTGCCAGCAGCCAAGATCCCAGGGGATCCTATGGCTACACCTTC	CASSQDPRGSYGYTF
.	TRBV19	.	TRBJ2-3	TGTGCCAGTAGTATAGTTCCTGGCACAGATACGCAGTATTTT	CASSIVPGTDTQYF
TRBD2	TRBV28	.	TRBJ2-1	TGTGCCAGCAGAACCGGGACTAGCGCTCTAAATGAGCAGTTCTTC	CASRTGTSALNEQFF
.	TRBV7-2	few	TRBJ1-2	TGTGCCAGCAGCTTAGGGGCAGGGACTAACTATGGCTACACCTTC	CASSLGAGTNYGYTF
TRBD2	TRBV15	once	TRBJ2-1	TGTGCCACCAGCAGAGACAGGACTAGCGCCGATGAGCAGTTCTTC	CATSRDRTSADEQFF
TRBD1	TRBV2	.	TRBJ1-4	TGTGCCAGCAGTGGCCGGGACAGGGACGAAAAACTGTTTTTT	CASSGRDRDEKLFF